Listed here are 5 T cell receptor beta chains from one sample, sequenced in a study of OX40 agonist ivuxolimab in advanced cancers. Sequenced by immunoSEQ multiplex PCR; TCRdb stores in-frame clones only, minus some. The sample lists tens of thousands of clones, under 85% occurring once. The source material was CD4+ or CD8+ T cells sorted from blood, sampled in a trial of the OX40 agonist ivuxolimab. Receptors originate from an adult with an advanced solid tumor such as melanoma, head and neck, liver or kidney cancer.

The CDR3: CASSPLQYTEAFF. The CDR3 DNA follows: TGTGCCAGCAGCCCGCTACAGTACACTGAAGCTTTCTTT. The chain uses TRBV7-8 and TRBJ1-1; unclear D gene. The V end was cut by 5 bases, the J end by 3 bases, with 10 bases between. The CDR3 loop spans 13 amino acids. Germline CDR1 reads SGHVS; CDR2 reads FQNEAQ.

This rearrangement joins TRBV9 to TRBJ1-1; D gene uncertain. This CDR3 is 13 amino acids long. From germline, CDR1 is SGDLS and CDR2 YYNGEE. Deletions cut 5 bases from V and 11 bases from J, with 19 bases between. CDR3 coding DNA: TGTGCCAGCAGTGACGGTCCAGAAACCGGGGCTTTCTTT. The encoded protein is CASSDGPETGAFF. The entire variable domain, with the rest obtained from reference TRBV9 and TRBJ1-1, is as follows: DSGVTQTPKHLITATGQRVTLRCSPRSGDLSVYWYQQSLDQGLQFLIQYYNGEERAKGNILERFSAQQFPDLHSELNLSSLELGDSALYFCASSDGPETGAFFGQGTRLTVV.

V usage is TRBV11-2 and J usage is TRBJ2-2, with D perhaps matching TRBD2 (6 bases). The CDR3 totals 16 residues. The V gene's germline CDR1 is SGHAT and CDR2 FQNNGV. Trimming stripped 1 base from V and 6 bases from J, with 15 bases between. Here the CDR3 reads CASSLVIGSVSGELFF. The CDR3 nucleotides read TGTGCCAGCAGCTTAGTAATCGGGAGCGTCTCCGGGGAGCTGTTTTTT.

This clone occurred a few times. V is TRBV13 and J is TRBJ2-3; 10 nucleotides align to TRBD2. Germline V CDR1 and CDR2: PRHDT, FYEKMQ (reference sequence). With V trimmed by 5 bases and J by 2 bases, 7 bases remained unmatched. This CDR3 has 16 residues. Written as DNA, the CDR3 is TGTGCCAGCAGCCCGGGGACTAGCGAATACACAGATACGCAGTATTTT. It specifies CASSPGTSEYTDTQYF.

This chain connects TRBV28 to TRBJ2-5, with 10 bases matching TRBD2. Unmatched junction bases numbered 11, after V lost 2 bases and J lost 11 bases. CDR3 size: 15 residues. Germline V gene sequence: CDR1 MDHEN, CDR2 SYDVKM. The CDR3 DNA sequence: TGTGCCAGCAGTTTACCAGCCCTAGCGGGAGTTGAACAGTACTTC. It encodes CASSLPALAGVEQYF.